This TCR delta chain was captured by sequencing in a study of γδ T cells in repeated Plasmodium falciparum infection. The overall study: Donors were malaria-exposed Malian children or age- and gender-matched Australian children.

This clone has more than one count but fewer than ten. A read error likely explains why the TCRdb protein, taken from a much larger clone, differs from this DNA's translation at residue 10; the protein shown is translated from the DNA. Other DNA sequences in the sample encode the same CDR3. TCRdb used CATT to re-call clones from the multiplex PCR reads. The sample has around 89,000 delta-chain clones; roughly 1.4% are singletons. Gammadelta T cells were flow-sorted from PBMC into Vgamma9/Vdelta2+ and Vdelta2-negative populations for bulk analysis. Germline V CDR1 and CDR2: GEAIGNYY, EKD. The CDR3 extends over 15 amino acids.

Sequencing used gamma-delta T cells from blood. The TCR comes from a pool of human donors (malaria-infected and uninfected, not separated). Here the V gene is TRDV2, but the J gene went uncalled; TRDD3 is taken as the D call from the table, unchecked against the DNA. CDR3 DNA: TGTGCCTGTGACAGGGGGGATACTGTGGCAGCACAGCTCTTCTTT. This codes for CACDRGDTVAAQLFF.